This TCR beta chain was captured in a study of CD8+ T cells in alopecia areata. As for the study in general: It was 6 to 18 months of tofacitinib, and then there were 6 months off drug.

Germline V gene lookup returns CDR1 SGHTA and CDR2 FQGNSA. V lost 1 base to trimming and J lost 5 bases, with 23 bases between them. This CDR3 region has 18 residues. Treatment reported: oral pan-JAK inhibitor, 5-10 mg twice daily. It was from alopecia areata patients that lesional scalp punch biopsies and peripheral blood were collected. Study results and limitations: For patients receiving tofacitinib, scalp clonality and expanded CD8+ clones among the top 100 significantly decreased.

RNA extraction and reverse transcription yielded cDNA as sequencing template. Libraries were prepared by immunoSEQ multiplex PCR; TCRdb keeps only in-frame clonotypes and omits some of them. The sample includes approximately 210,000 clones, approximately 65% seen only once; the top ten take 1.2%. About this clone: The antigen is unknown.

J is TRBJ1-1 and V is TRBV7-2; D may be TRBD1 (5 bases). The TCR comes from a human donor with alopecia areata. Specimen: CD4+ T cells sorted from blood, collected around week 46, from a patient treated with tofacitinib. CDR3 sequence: CASSLVFGLSGGPTEAFF. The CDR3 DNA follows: TGTGCCAGCAGCTTAGTATTTGGTCTATCGGGGGGTCCTACTGAAGCTTTCTTT.